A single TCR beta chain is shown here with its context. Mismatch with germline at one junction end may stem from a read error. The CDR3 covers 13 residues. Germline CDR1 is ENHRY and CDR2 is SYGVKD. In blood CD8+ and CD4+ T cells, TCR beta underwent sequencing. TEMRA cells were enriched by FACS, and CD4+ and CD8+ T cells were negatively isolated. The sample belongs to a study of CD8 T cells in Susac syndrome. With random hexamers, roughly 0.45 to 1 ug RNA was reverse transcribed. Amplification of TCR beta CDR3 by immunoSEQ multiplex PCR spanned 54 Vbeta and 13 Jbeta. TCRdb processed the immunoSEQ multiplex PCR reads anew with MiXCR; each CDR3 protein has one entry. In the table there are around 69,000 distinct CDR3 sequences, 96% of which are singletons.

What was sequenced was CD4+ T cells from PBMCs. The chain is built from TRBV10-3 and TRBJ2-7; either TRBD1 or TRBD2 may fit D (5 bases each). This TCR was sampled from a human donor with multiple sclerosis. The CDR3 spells CATSDGTGYEQYF. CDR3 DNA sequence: TGTGCCACCAGTGACGGGACCGGCTACGAGCAGTACTTC.